The TCR beta chain described here comes from a study of cytomegalovirus exposure and HLA in healthy donors. Whole-study findings and limits: Association of a missense DCLRE1C variant with TCR beta V- and J-gene trimming was reported in a later analysis.

The CDR3 covers 14 residues. With 2 bases clipped from V and 0 bases from J, the junction kept 1 base outside the gene matches. The germline V gene encodes CDR1 SGHTA and CDR2 FQGNSA. To note about this clone: Its matching antigen is unknown.

The PCR contained 60 Vbeta and 13 Jbeta primers. Sequencing was performed with immunoSEQ multiplex PCR; in TCRdb, only in-frame clones are kept and a portion is missing. The data hold some 160,000 clones, with 60% to 80% observed a single time. The chain carries TRBV7-2 and TRBJ2-7, with TRBD1 matching 7 bases. Sequenced sample: PBMCs. The clonotype originates from a male donor in good health and CMV-seronegative. The CDR3 bases are TGTGCCAGCAGCTTACAGGGGGACTCCTACGAGCAGTACTTC. Its translation: CASSLQGDSYEQYF.